A single sample is the source of the 31 T cell receptor beta chains below, sequenced in a study of CD8+CD57+ T cells in acquired aplastic anemia (dated by TCRdb to the late 2010s). The reads were generated on an Illumina HiSeq 2000. Genomic DNA served as template for TCR beta VDJ combination and CDR3 sequence profiling. TCRdb applied fastp at Q25 and MiXCR to the public reads, then kept only in-frame beta chains. Every entry covers one CDR3 protein and lists the most common genes and DNA from its rows. The sample includes some 82,000 distinct CDR3 sequences, with approximately 46% observed a single time. The leading ten clones occupy around 63% of the sample. The sequenced sample was sorted CD4+, CD8+, or CD8+CD57+ T cells (not recorded which) from PBMCs. All receptors derive from a human donor in good health, serving as a control.

As concerns this clonotype: The junction shows a germline mismatch at one end, possibly a read error. V gene TRBV6-4 combines with J gene TRBJ1-1; no definite D call. This CDR3 is 13 amino acids long. In germline, CDR1 is MRHNA, CDR2 SNTAGT. The CDR3 DNA is TGTGCCAGCAGTTACGGCCCCAACACTGAAGCTCTCTTT. Protein: CASSYGPNTEALF.

This clonotype was counted ten times or more. V is TRBV19 and J is TRBJ1-2; D gene uncertain. In germline, CDR1 is LNHDA, CDR2 SQIVND (reference sequence). CDR3 length equals 11 residues. The V and J ends lost 1 base and 10 bases respectively, with 7 bases between them. Here the CDR3 DNA reads TGTGCCAGTAGTATAGGCCCTGCCTACACCTTC. Amino acid sequence: CASSIGPAYTF.

Many counts were recorded for this clonotype. The rearrangement links TRBV19 to TRBJ1-1; 7 positions agree with TRBD1. This CDR3 contains 17 residues. CDR1 and CDR2 (germline): LNHDA, SQIVND (reference sequence). V lost 5 bases to trimming and J lost 0 bases; unmatched junction nucleotides: 12. This CDR3 is CASSSHLGQAMNTEAFF. The DNA of the CDR3 is TGTGCCAGTAGTTCTCATCTTGGACAGGCCATGAACACTGAAGCTTTCTTT.

The gene calls are TRBV4-2 and TRBJ2-7; TRBD2 aligns across 10 bases. Germline V gene sequence: CDR1 LGHNA, CDR2 YNFKEQ. Trimming took 1 base from V and 6 from J; bases not matched to a gene: 15. This CDR3 contains 18 residues. CDR3 bases: TGTGCCAGCAGCCAAGTGGTTGTAGGGACTAGCGACAATGGCGAGCAGTACTTC. Residues: CASSQVVVGTSDNGEQYF.

This CDR3 is CASSDDSDENGNEQFF. For the CDR3, the DNA is TGTGCCAGCAGCGATGACTCGGACGAGAATGGCAATGAGCAGTTCTTC. The genes are TRBV9 and TRBJ2-1; no reliable D call. The germline CDR1 and CDR2 sequences are SGDLS and YYNGEE. This CDR3 spans 16 amino acids. Trimming shortened V by 3 bases and J by 6 bases, and 19 bases separated the two germline ends. Looking up the rest from reference TRBV9 and TRBJ2-1 gives the full variable domain: DSGVTQTPKHLITATGQRVTLRCSPRSGDLSVYWYQQSLDQGLQFLIQYYNGEERAKGNILERFSAQQFPDLHSELNLSSLELGDSALYFCASSDDSDENGNEQFFGPGTRLTVL.

This sequence joins TRBV2 and TRBJ1-2; a possible D gene is TRBD1 (6 bases). Germline V CDR1 and CDR2: SNHLY, FYNNEI. Trimming took 3 bases from V and 7 from J, leaving 18 bases between them. CDR3 size: 15 residues. In DNA, the CDR3 is TGTGCCAGCAGTGATCCATCAGGGGTTTTCGGTGGCTACACCTTC. Encoded protein: CASSDPSGVFGGYTF.

At least ten counts were recorded for this clonotype. The V call is TRBV19, the J call TRBJ1-1, with TRBD1 as a possible D gene (6 bases). The CDR3 consists of 13 residues. Per germline, CDR1 LNHDA and CDR2 SQIVND (reference sequence). V was clipped by 5 bases and J by 1 base, with 8 bases between them. The CDR3 loop is CASSPTGNTEAFF. The CDR3 DNA sequence: TGTGCCAGTAGTCCGACAGGGAACACTGAAGCTTTCTTT. The variable domain in full, completed from reference TRBV19 and TRBJ1-1, reads DGGITQSPKYLFRKEGQNVTLSCEQNLNHDAMYWYRQDPGQGLRLIYYSQIVNDFQKGDIAEGYSVSREKKESFPLTVTSAQKNPTAFYLCASSPTGNTEAFFGQGTRLTVV.

A remark on this clonotype: One end of the junction varies from germline; a read error may be responsible. This rearrangement joins TRBV10-3 to TRBJ1-5; 10 bases fit TRBD1. The CDR3 runs to 13 residues. Germline CDR1 ENHRY, CDR2 SYGVKD. Here the CDR3 DNA reads TGTGCCAGCAGTGAGACAGGGGGCCAGCCCCAGCATTTT. This encodes CASSETGGQPQHF.

The sample holds many counts of this clonotype. This rearrangement joins TRBV20-1 to TRBJ1-5; D unclear. This CDR3 contains 14 residues. Germline values: CDR1 DFQATT, CDR2 SNEGSKA (reference sequence). V dropped 5 bases and J dropped 1 base, with 12 bases sitting between them. The DNA for the CDR3 is TGCAGTGCTCGGGCCGCAGGCAGCAATCAGCCCCAGCATTTT. Translating gives CSARAAGSNQPQHF.

V gene TRBV4-3 combines with J gene TRBJ2-7; D might be TRBD1 or TRBD2, each matching 5 bases. From germline, CDR1 is LGHNA and CDR2 YSLEER. The CDR3 consists of 15 residues. Trimming removed 0 bases at V and 4 bases at J, with 13 bases between. The CDR3: CASSQDRGGIYEQYF. DNA for the CDR3: TGCGCCAGCAGCCAAGATCGGGGCGGAATTTACGAGCAGTACTTC.

This clonotype has ten or more counts. The J gene is TRBJ1-1, the V gene TRBV5-1; perhaps TRBD1 as D (5 bases). V lost 7 bases, J lost 4 bases, and 8 bases lay in between. CDR1 is SGHRS, CDR2 YFSETQ, per germline. This CDR3 region has 11 residues. DNA for the CDR3: TGCGCCAGCGCAGGGTCCACTGAAGCTTTCTTT. This codes for CASAGSTEAFF.

This clonotype was detected once. J is TRBJ2-7 and V is TRBV7-2, with unresolved D. V lost 2 bases, J lost 3 bases, and 11 bases lay in between. The CDR3 has 14 residues. CDR1 is SGHTA, CDR2 FQGNSA, per germline. CDR3 DNA: TGTGCCAGCAGCTTACGCTCGACCGTCTACGAGCAGTACTTC. It codes for CASSLRSTVYEQYF. Full variable domain (rest looked up from reference TRBV7-2 and TRBJ2-7): GAGVSQSPSNKVTEKGKDVELRCDPISGHTALYWYRQSLGQGLEFLIYFQGNSAPDKSGLPSDRFSAERTGGSVSTLTIQRTQQEDSAVYLCASSLRSTVYEQYFGPGTRLTVT.

The rearrangement uses TRBV2 and TRBJ1-2; the match to TRBD1 covers 8 bases. The CDR3 sequence is 14 residues long. V gave up 6 bases and J gave up 3 bases; unmatched junction bases: 6. Germline CDR1 is SNHLY and CDR2 is FYNNEI. The CDR3 reads CASSRGLGDYGYTF. The CDR3 coding sequence is TGTGCCAGCAGCAGGGGGCTGGGTGACTATGGCTACACCTTC.

The chain is built from TRBV9 and TRBJ2-5; D unresolved. The CDR3 consists of 12 residues. CDR1 and CDR2 (germline): SGDLS, YYNGEE. Trimming stripped 0 bases from V and 4 bases from J, with 4 bases between. Here the CDR3 reads CASSVGLETQYF. For the CDR3, the DNA is TGTGCCAGCAGCGTAGGGTTAGAGACCCAGTACTTC.

This clonotype was recorded many times. This chain joins TRBV7-9 and TRBJ1-1; D unresolved. Trimming took off 3 bases at V and 2 bases at J, with 4 bases between the two ends. The germline V gene encodes CDR1 SEHNR and CDR2 FQNEAQ (reference sequence). CDR3 length equals 12 residues. CDR3: CASSFQNTEAFF. In DNA, the CDR3 is TGTGCCAGCAGCTTCCAAAACACTGAAGCTTTCTTT.

This clonotype occurred many times. The V gene is TRBV27, the J gene TRBJ2-1, with 8 bases lining up with TRBD1. CDR3 length equals 18 residues. V lost 5 bases, J lost 0 bases, and 12 bases stayed unmatched. CDR1 and CDR2 (germline): MNHEY, SMNVEV (reference sequence). The CDR3 nucleotides read TGTGCCAGCAGTAAGACAGGGGCTTCAGTAAGCTCCTACAATGAGCAGTTCTTC. It is translated as CASSKTGASVSSYNEQFF.

There are many counts of this clonotype. It is likely a read error, because the conserved phenylalanine at the end of the CDR3 is missing. This sequence joins TRBV15 and TRBJ1-1, with 10 positions matching TRBD1. J gave up 10 bases and V 0 bases, and 11 bases lay outside the gene matches. This CDR3 is 16 amino acids long. Germline-derived CDR1 and CDR2 are LNHNV and YYDKDF (reference sequence). The CDR3 DNA reads TGTGCCACCAGCAGAGATGGGACAGGGGCCCTCACCTTAGCTTTCCTT. Its translation is CATSRDGTGALTLAFL.

This clonotype was counted between two and nine times. This rearrangement joins TRBV6-1 to TRBJ2-2, with TRBD1 as a possible D gene (6 bases). The germline V gene encodes CDR1 MNHNS and CDR2 SASEGT. V lost 4 bases and J lost 1, with 10 bases in between. The CDR3 runs to 15 residues. The CDR3 here is CASSGPGQNTGELFF. CDR3 nucleotides: TGTGCCAGCAGTGGACCGGGACAGAACACCGGGGAGCTGTTTTTT.

This clonotype appeared a single time. The V and J genes are TRBV2 and TRBJ2-3; 8 bases line up with TRBD1. The CDR3 is made up of 15 amino acids. The germline CDR1 and CDR2 sequences are SNHLY and FYNNEI. Trimming at V came to 4 bases and at J to 0 bases, leaving 3 bases not matched to a gene. CDR3 nucleotide sequence: TGTGCCAGCAGTGGCCAGGGGGCAAGCACAGATACGCAGTATTTT. The encoded protein is CASSGQGASTDTQYF.

A note on this clonotype: The junction and the germline gene differ at one end; a read error may be behind it. The chain links TRBV12-3 or TRBV12-4 to TRBJ1-3, with D unclear. This CDR3 is built from 12 residues. CDR3 sequence (DNA): TGTGCCAGCAGGGCGCCTGGAAGCACCATATATTTT. Amino acids: CASRAPGSTIYF.

This clonotype was counted ten times or more. The V and J genes are TRBV24-1 and TRBJ1-1, with no clear D. V lost 1 base and J 6 bases, leaving 17 bases between the germline ends. Germline CDR1 is KGHDR and CDR2 is SFDVKD. There are 16 residues in the CDR3. DNA of the CDR3: TGTGCCACCAGTGATTTTCCGTGGGTGACTCGATCTGAAGCTTTCTTT. It translates to CATSDFPWVTRSEAFF.

This clonotype has at least ten counts. The V and J genes are TRBV9 and TRBJ2-3, with D unclear. The CDR3 spans 15 residues. Germline V gives CDR1 SGDLS, CDR2 YYNGEE. V lost 4 bases and J lost 0, with 12 bases in between. This CDR3 is CASSSWSTSTDTQYF. CDR3 DNA sequence: TGTGCCAGCAGCTCTTGGAGTACTAGCACAGATACGCAGTATTTT. Combining the CDR3 with reference TRBV9 and TRBJ2-3 gives the whole variable domain DSGVTQTPKHLITATGQRVTLRCSPRSGDLSVYWYQQSLDQGLQFLIQYYNGEERAKGNILERFSAQQFPDLHSELNLSSLELGDSALYFCASSSWSTSTDTQYFGPGTRLTVL.

This clonotype showed up many times. The rearrangement links TRBV10-2 to TRBJ2-3, with TRBD2 identical over 9 bases. Germline CDR1 reads WSHSY; CDR2 reads SAAADI. V lost 4 bases to trimming and J lost 5 bases; unmatched junction nucleotides: 4. The CDR3 consists of 14 residues. CDR3 in amino acids: CASSGGGVVDTQYF. As DNA, the CDR3 is TGCGCCAGCAGTGGCGGGGGGGTGGTAGATACGCAGTATTTT.

The chain employs TRBV19 and TRBJ2-7; TRBD1 is a possible D gene (7 bases). Germline values: CDR1 LNHDA, CDR2 SQIVND (reference sequence). Trimming shortened V by 4 bases and J by 3 bases, and 10 bases separated the two germline ends. The CDR3 has 13 residues. DNA for the CDR3: TGTGCCAGTAGTAGACAGGGAGGCTACGAGCAGTACTTC. It codes for CASSRQGGYEQYF.

The CDR3 DNA reads TGTGCCATCAGTGAGGCGGGGAACTCCTACGAGCAGTACTTC. Translation: CAISEAGNSYEQYF. The rearrangement uses TRBV10-3 and TRBJ2-7; perhaps TRBD2 as D (6 bases). CDR1 is ENHRY and CDR2 is SYGVKD in the germline V gene. The CDR3 is 14 residues long. Between the trimmed V and J ends, which lost 2 bases and 0 bases, there was a span of 8 bases.

Ten or more counts support this clonotype. The chain is built from TRBV7-9 and TRBJ2-5; TRBD1 is a possible D gene (5 bases). The length of the CDR3 is 17 residues. Germline CDR1 and CDR2: SEHNR and FQNEAQ (reference sequence). V lost 3 bases, J lost 0 bases, and 17 bases lay in between. The CDR3, as DNA: TGTGCCAGCAGCTTCGACACGTCCGGCAGGGACCAAGAGACCCAGTACTTC. Translated: CASSFDTSGRDQETQYF.

This clonotype was detected a few times. The rearrangement joins TRBV20-1 to TRBJ2-1; no definite D call. Trimming removed 0 bases at V and 10 bases at J, with 13 bases between. The CDR3 covers 13 residues. Germline CDR1 and CDR2: DFQATT and SNEGSKA (reference sequence). In DNA form, the CDR3 reads TGCAGTGCTAGAGATCCCCTGTCGACGGAGCAGTTCTTC. It codes for CSARDPLSTEQFF.

This clonotype was observed at least ten times. The chain couples TRBV12-3 or TRBV12-4 to TRBJ1-2; no clear D. V was clipped by 3 bases and J by 4 bases, with 9 bases between them. The CDR3 is made up of 13 amino acids. The CDR3 DNA reads TGTGCCAGCAGTTTCGGGGTTGGCTATGGCTACACCTTC. Translated: CASSFGVGYGYTF.

The DNA of the CDR3 is TGTGCCAGCAGTTACTCGACCACAGGGGATCAGCCCCAGCATTTT. Translation gives CASSYSTTGDQPQHF. This rearrangement joins TRBV6-6 to TRBJ1-5, with 7 bases that match TRBD1. CDR1 is MNHNY, CDR2 SVGAGI, per germline (reference sequence). The ends lost 0 bases at V and 5 bases at J; junction bases unmatched: 4. This CDR3 comprises 15 residues.

The chain joins TRBV29-1 to TRBJ2-7, with D hard to call. Germline V CDR1 and CDR2: SQVTM, ANQGSEA. Trimming left V 7 bases short and J 2 bases short, with 18 bases between. This CDR3 region has 14 residues. For the CDR3, the DNA is TGCAGCGCCCGAACCCTGACTGGCACCTACGAGCAGTACTTC. It translates to CSARTLTGTYEQYF.

V usage is TRBV25-1 and J usage is TRBJ2-7; D not resolved. V was trimmed by 4 bases and J by 2 bases, leaving 12 bases between them. Germline V gives CDR1 MGHDK, CDR2 SYGVNS. The CDR3 is made up of 14 amino acids. The CDR3 sequence is CASSAQQDPYEQYF. The DNA for the CDR3 is TGTGCCAGCAGTGCCCAGCAGGATCCCTACGAGCAGTACTTC.